Shown below are 30 T cell receptor beta chains from a single sample sequenced in a study of Ad26.COV2.S vaccination and SARS-CoV-2 variants. Treatment defined: 15 to 20 received Ad26.COV2.S at low or high dose, single or two shots; about 5 received placebo; per-sample allocation not given. Sampling occurred on day 63 after the first vaccine or placebo injection. Clones were read by immunoSEQ multiplex PCR, and TCRdb kept only the in-frame ones, dropping some. The data show 440,000 or so clones, about 90% seen once. This sample comprised peripheral blood, obtained in a trial of Ad26.COV2.S vaccine versus placebo. The receptors were sampled from a person aged 18-60 years who received the Ad26.COV2.S COVID-19 vaccine or a placebo.

This chain connects TRBV11-2 to TRBJ1-1, with TRBD1 identical over 9 bases. The length of the CDR3 is 18 residues. CDR1 SGHAT and CDR2 FQNNGV come from the germline V gene. V was pared by 5 bases and J by 0 bases, with 13 bases of the junction left unmatched. CDR3 amino acids: CASSESGQGTVMNTEAFF. CDR3 DNA sequence: TGTGCCAGCAGCGAGTCGGGACAGGGAACAGTAATGAACACTGAAGCTTTCTTT.

The rearrangement joins TRBV4-2 to TRBJ1-2; 9 bases fit TRBD1. This CDR3 is built from 15 residues. V lost 8 bases to trimming and J lost 2 bases; unmatched junction nucleotides: 9. Germline V gene sequence: CDR1 LGHNA, CDR2 YNFKEQ. The CDR3, as DNA: TGTGCCAGCGGATCACAGGGGGCGCTGAACTATGGCTACACCTTC. Protein: CASGSQGALNYGYTF.

The J gene is TRBJ1-5, the V gene TRBV6-1; D call uncertain. The germline CDR1 and CDR2 sequences are MNHNS and SASEGT. The CDR3 has 15 amino acids. V lost 3 bases and J lost 0, with 9 bases in between. Here the CDR3 DNA reads TGTGCCAGCAGTGAGTTTGGATATAGCAATCAGCCCCAGCATTTT. Translation gives CASSEFGYSNQPQHF.

The chain joins TRBV10-1 to TRBJ2-5; 7 bases are a match to TRBD1. The CDR3 consists of 14 residues. The J segment lost 4 bases and the V segment lost 5 bases, leaving 7 bases of the junction unmatched. Germline lookup yields CDR1 WNHNN and CDR2 SYGVQD (reference sequence). CDR3 bases: TGCGCCAGCAGTTTTGCAGGGGGTGCAGAGACCCAGTACTTC. Translation gives CASSFAGGAETQYF.

The J gene is TRBJ2-2, the V gene TRBV7-2, with D hard to call. Germline lookup yields CDR1 SGHTA and CDR2 FQGNSA. The CDR3 runs to 14 residues. The V end lost 5 bases, the J end lost 5 bases, and 12 bases lay between the germline ends. The CDR3 DNA reads as TGTGCCAGCAGCCCGGAGTCCCTGACCGGGGAGCTGTTTTTT. It yields the protein CASSPESLTGELFF.

The V gene is TRBV28, the J gene TRBJ2-7, with 9 bases fitting TRBD1. The CDR3 has 15 amino acids. J gave up 7 bases and V 0 bases, and 7 bases lay outside the gene matches. Germline values: CDR1 MDHEN, CDR2 SYDVKM. This chain's CDR3 is CASSLWGTGLGEQYF. The CDR3 region has the DNA TGTGCCAGCAGTTTATGGGGGACAGGGCTGGGGGAGCAGTACTTC.

V usage is TRBV10-3 and J usage is TRBJ1-1; D not resolved. The germline CDR1 and CDR2 sequences are ENHRY and SYGVKD. The CDR3 has 13 amino acids. Trimming took off 0 bases at V and 6 bases at J, with 8 bases between the two ends. CDR3 sequence (DNA): TGTGCCATCAGTGAGTCTTTGGGTTCTGAAGCTTTCTTT. The encoded protein is CAISESLGSEAFF.

The J gene is TRBJ1-1, the V gene TRBV7-9; D ambiguous. V dropped 0 bases and J dropped 4 bases, with 6 bases sitting between them. The germline V gene has CDR1 SEHNR and CDR2 FQNEAQ (reference sequence). The CDR3 is 13 amino acids. The CDR3 is CASSLATVTEAFF. DNA of the CDR3: TGTGCCAGCAGCTTAGCAACAGTCACTGAAGCTTTCTTT.

This clone was counted between two and nine times. DNA of the CDR3: TGCGCCAGCAGCCAGGGGGACAGAAACTATGGCTACACCTTC. Translated: CASSQGDRNYGYTF. The rearrangement uses TRBV4-1 and TRBJ1-2; TRBD1 agrees at 7 bases. V shed 3 bases, J shed 2 bases, and the junction held 3 bases outside the gene matches. Germline V gene data show CDR1 as MGHRA and CDR2 as YSYEKL. The CDR3 runs 14 residues.

The gene calls are TRBV6-2 or TRBV6-3 and TRBJ2-5; TRBD1 aligns across 9 bases. Unmatched junction bases numbered 7, after V lost 5 bases and J lost 6 bases. There are 14 residues in the CDR3. Germline CDR1 is MNHEY and CDR2 is SVGEGT. CDR3: CASSQTGGGKTQYF. The CDR3 nucleotides read TGTGCCAGCAGTCAAACAGGGGGCGGAAAGACCCAGTACTTC.

The chain recombines TRBV12-5 with TRBJ1-4; 8 bases fit TRBD1. Germline V gives CDR1 LGHNT, CDR2 FRNRAP. Trimming took 4 bases from V and 0 from J; bases not matched to a gene: 7. The CDR3 has 17 amino acids. The CDR3 protein is CASGCKQGETTNEKLFF. The DNA of the CDR3 is TGTGCTAGTGGTTGTAAACAGGGGGAAACAACTAATGAAAAACTGTTTTTT.

The rearrangement joins TRBV6-5 to TRBJ2-2; no reliable D call. The CDR3 contains 13 residues. Germline lookup yields CDR1 MNHEY and CDR2 SVGAGI. The ends were cut back, 2 bases at V and 4 bases at J, with 5 bases in the middle. CDR3 coding DNA: TGTGCCAGCAGTTACGCCGGCACCGGGGAGCTGTTTTTT. This encodes CASSYAGTGELFF.

This chain uses TRBV7-9 with TRBJ1-4; D call uncertain. Germline V gene data show CDR1 as SEHNR and CDR2 as FQNEAQ (reference sequence). This CDR3 has 12 amino acids. Trimming shortened V by 5 bases and J by 6 bases, and 7 bases separated the two germline ends. CDR3 loop: CASSTTDEKLFF. CDR3 coding DNA: TGTGCCAGCAGCACCACAGATGAAAAACTGTTTTTT.

The chain links TRBV5-1 to TRBJ1-3; possibly TRBD1 for D (5 bases). The CDR3 is 17 amino acids. V shed 1 base and J shed 0 bases, with 14 bases lying between them. CDR1 SGHRS and CDR2 YFSETQ come from the germline V gene. The CDR3 here is CASSLFSRDRSGNTIYF. In nucleotides, the CDR3 is TGCGCCAGCAGCTTGTTTTCCAGGGACCGCTCTGGAAACACCATATATTTT.

V gene TRBV12-5 combines with J gene TRBJ2-7; a weak D match, TRBD2 (6 bases). Trimming took off 1 base at V and 1 base at J, with 20 bases between the two ends. The germline V gene encodes CDR1 LGHNT and CDR2 FRNRAP. This CDR3 comprises 18 residues. CDR3: CASGLAIRGGRSSYEQYF. The CDR3, as DNA: TGTGCTAGTGGTTTGGCTATTCGCGGAGGGAGATCTTCCTACGAGCAGTACTTC.

The chain carries TRBV6-1 and TRBJ2-5; D ambiguous. The length of the CDR3 is 15 residues. CDR1 is MNHNS, CDR2 SASEGT, per germline. V was cut by 0 bases and J by 5 bases, with 13 bases left in between. This chain's CDR3 is CASSEAKALGETQYF. In nucleotides, the CDR3 is TGTGCCAGCAGTGAAGCAAAGGCGCTGGGGGAGACCCAGTACTTC.

J is TRBJ1-4 and V is TRBV6-5; TRBD1 might be the D (5 bases). CDR3 size: 15 residues. From germline, CDR1 is MNHEY and CDR2 SVGAGI. V lost 2 bases, J lost 8 bases, and 15 bases lay in between. The chain's CDR3 is CASSYKAGYREKLFF. CDR3 nucleotides: TGTGCCAGCAGTTACAAGGCAGGGTATCGGGAAAAACTGTTTTTT.

The chain has TRBV28 and TRBJ1-3; D gene ambiguous. The CDR3 covers 16 residues. Trimming took off 4 bases at V and 0 bases at J, with 13 bases between the two ends. The germline V gene encodes CDR1 MDHEN and CDR2 SYDVKM. CDR3 bases: TGTGCCAGCAGTTCCTGGACTGGTAACTCTGGAAACACCATATATTTT. It translates to CASSSWTGNSGNTIYF. The complete variable domain, with remaining parts taken from reference TRBV28 and TRBJ1-3, reads DVKVTQSSRYLVKRTGEKVFLECVQDMDHENMFWYRQDPGLGLRLIYFSYDVKMKEKGDIPEGYSVSREKKERFSLILESASTNQTSMYLCASSSWTGNSGNTIYFGEGSWLTVV.

J is TRBJ2-3 and V is TRBV2; D call uncertain. CDR3 length: 11 residues. Germline V gene sequence: CDR1 SNHLY, CDR2 FYNNEI. The V end was cut by 0 bases, the J end by 7 bases, with 2 bases between. Written as DNA, the CDR3 is TGTGCCAGCAGTGAAGCTAATACGCAGTATTTT. It is translated as CASSEANTQYF.

V and J are TRBV28 and TRBJ2-1; TRBD1 might be the D (6 bases). CDR1 MDHEN and CDR2 SYDVKM come from the germline V gene. The ends were cut back, 5 bases at V and 0 bases at J, with 14 bases in the middle. The CDR3 consists of 16 residues. The CDR3 DNA sequence: TGTGCCAGCAGTCGCTCCGGGACAACCTCCTACAATGAGCAGTTCTTC. It is translated as CASSRSGTTSYNEQFF.

The chain links TRBV13 to TRBJ2-3, with D perhaps matching TRBD2 (5 bases). Germline V gene sequence: CDR1 PRHDT, CDR2 FYEKMQ (reference sequence). The CDR3 loop spans 14 amino acids. The V and J ends lost 2 bases and 4 bases respectively, with 10 bases between them. CDR3 sequence: CASSLRGGADTQYF. The CDR3 nucleotides are TGTGCCAGCAGCTTACGGGGTGGCGCAGATACGCAGTATTTT.

The chain employs TRBV15 and TRBJ1-2; possibly TRBD1 for D (5 bases). Germline V CDR1 and CDR2: LNHNV, YYDKDF (reference sequence). Trimming pared 3 bases from V and 4 bases from J, leaving 12 bases between. This CDR3 comprises 14 residues. The CDR3: CATSREMGGYGYTF. CDR3 nucleotides: TGTGCCACCAGCAGGGAAATGGGGGGCTATGGCTACACCTTC.

The CDR3 bases are TGTGCCAGCTGTCAGGGGGGCAATGAGCAGTTCTTC. This encodes CASCQGGNEQFF. This rearrangement joins TRBV12-3 or TRBV12-4 to TRBJ2-1; D perhaps matches TRBD1 (7 bases). V dropped 8 bases and J dropped 6 bases, with 11 bases sitting between them. The CDR3 is 12 residues long.

In its sample, this clone was seen once. In DNA form, the CDR3 reads TGTGCCTGTTGGGACTACAATGAGCAGTTCTTC. Residues: CACWDYNEQFF. The chain employs TRBV30 and TRBJ2-1; D call uncertain. CDR1 is GTSNPN and CDR2 is SVGIG in the germline V gene (reference sequence). V lost 6 bases and J 3 bases, leaving 6 bases between the germline ends. This CDR3 is built from 11 residues.

V gene TRBV3-1 (or the pseudogene TRBV3-2) combines with J gene TRBJ2-2; unclear D gene. Germline CDR1 reads LGHDT; CDR2 reads YNNKEL (reference sequence). V was cut by 7 bases and J by 3 bases, with 15 bases left in between. The CDR3 runs to 15 residues. This chain's CDR3 is CASNPRFGHTGELFF. CDR3 DNA: TGTGCCAGCAACCCCCGTTTTGGCCACACCGGGGAGCTGTTTTTT.

The chain employs TRBV7-9 and TRBJ2-1, with 12 positions matching TRBD2. V was clipped by 3 bases and J by 0 bases; unmatched bases: 6. The CDR3 covers 18 residues. Looked up from germline, CDR1 is SEHNR and CDR2 is FQNEAQ (reference sequence). CDR3 residues: CASSFRSSGGASYNEQFF. The DNA of the CDR3 is TGTGCCAGCAGCTTTAGGTCTAGCGGGGGGGCCTCCTACAATGAGCAGTTCTTC.

CDR3 loop: CASRFDSNQPQHF. The CDR3 DNA reads TGCGCCAGCAGGTTTGATAGCAATCAGCCCCAGCATTTT. The genes are TRBV5-1 and TRBJ1-5; D is unclear. There are 13 residues in the CDR3. The V end was cut by 5 bases, the J end by 0 bases, with 6 bases between. The germline V gene has CDR1 SGHRS and CDR2 YFSETQ.

This clone appeared a few times. This sequence joins TRBV7-8 and TRBJ1-5; tentatively, D is TRBD1 (6 bases). Germline CDR1 and CDR2: SGHVS and FQNEAQ. The CDR3 spans 13 residues. V lost 6 bases and J 4 bases, leaving 10 bases between the germline ends. The CDR3: CASRAGQNQPQHF. For the CDR3, the DNA is TGTGCCAGCAGGGCAGGACAGAATCAGCCCCAGCATTTT.

The chain recombines TRBV4-3 with TRBJ2-6; 7 positions match TRBD2. V gave up 8 bases and J gave up 0 bases; unmatched junction bases: 10. From germline, CDR1 is LGHNA and CDR2 YSLEER. The CDR3 has 17 residues. For the CDR3, the DNA is TGCGCCAGCGCAGGGAGGGGATTGCGCTCTGGGGCCAACGTCCTGACTTTC. This encodes CASAGRGLRSGANVLTF.

CDR3 residues: CAWSVWLAGSYEQYF. CDR3 nucleotide sequence: TGTGCCTGGAGTGTTTGGCTAGCGGGGTCCTACGAGCAGTACTTC. This chain connects TRBV30 to TRBJ2-7; 9 bases align to TRBD2. Germline CDR1 is GTSNPN and CDR2 is SVGIG (reference sequence). Trimming at V came to 0 bases and at J to 1 base, leaving 4 bases not matched to a gene. CDR3 length equals 15 residues.